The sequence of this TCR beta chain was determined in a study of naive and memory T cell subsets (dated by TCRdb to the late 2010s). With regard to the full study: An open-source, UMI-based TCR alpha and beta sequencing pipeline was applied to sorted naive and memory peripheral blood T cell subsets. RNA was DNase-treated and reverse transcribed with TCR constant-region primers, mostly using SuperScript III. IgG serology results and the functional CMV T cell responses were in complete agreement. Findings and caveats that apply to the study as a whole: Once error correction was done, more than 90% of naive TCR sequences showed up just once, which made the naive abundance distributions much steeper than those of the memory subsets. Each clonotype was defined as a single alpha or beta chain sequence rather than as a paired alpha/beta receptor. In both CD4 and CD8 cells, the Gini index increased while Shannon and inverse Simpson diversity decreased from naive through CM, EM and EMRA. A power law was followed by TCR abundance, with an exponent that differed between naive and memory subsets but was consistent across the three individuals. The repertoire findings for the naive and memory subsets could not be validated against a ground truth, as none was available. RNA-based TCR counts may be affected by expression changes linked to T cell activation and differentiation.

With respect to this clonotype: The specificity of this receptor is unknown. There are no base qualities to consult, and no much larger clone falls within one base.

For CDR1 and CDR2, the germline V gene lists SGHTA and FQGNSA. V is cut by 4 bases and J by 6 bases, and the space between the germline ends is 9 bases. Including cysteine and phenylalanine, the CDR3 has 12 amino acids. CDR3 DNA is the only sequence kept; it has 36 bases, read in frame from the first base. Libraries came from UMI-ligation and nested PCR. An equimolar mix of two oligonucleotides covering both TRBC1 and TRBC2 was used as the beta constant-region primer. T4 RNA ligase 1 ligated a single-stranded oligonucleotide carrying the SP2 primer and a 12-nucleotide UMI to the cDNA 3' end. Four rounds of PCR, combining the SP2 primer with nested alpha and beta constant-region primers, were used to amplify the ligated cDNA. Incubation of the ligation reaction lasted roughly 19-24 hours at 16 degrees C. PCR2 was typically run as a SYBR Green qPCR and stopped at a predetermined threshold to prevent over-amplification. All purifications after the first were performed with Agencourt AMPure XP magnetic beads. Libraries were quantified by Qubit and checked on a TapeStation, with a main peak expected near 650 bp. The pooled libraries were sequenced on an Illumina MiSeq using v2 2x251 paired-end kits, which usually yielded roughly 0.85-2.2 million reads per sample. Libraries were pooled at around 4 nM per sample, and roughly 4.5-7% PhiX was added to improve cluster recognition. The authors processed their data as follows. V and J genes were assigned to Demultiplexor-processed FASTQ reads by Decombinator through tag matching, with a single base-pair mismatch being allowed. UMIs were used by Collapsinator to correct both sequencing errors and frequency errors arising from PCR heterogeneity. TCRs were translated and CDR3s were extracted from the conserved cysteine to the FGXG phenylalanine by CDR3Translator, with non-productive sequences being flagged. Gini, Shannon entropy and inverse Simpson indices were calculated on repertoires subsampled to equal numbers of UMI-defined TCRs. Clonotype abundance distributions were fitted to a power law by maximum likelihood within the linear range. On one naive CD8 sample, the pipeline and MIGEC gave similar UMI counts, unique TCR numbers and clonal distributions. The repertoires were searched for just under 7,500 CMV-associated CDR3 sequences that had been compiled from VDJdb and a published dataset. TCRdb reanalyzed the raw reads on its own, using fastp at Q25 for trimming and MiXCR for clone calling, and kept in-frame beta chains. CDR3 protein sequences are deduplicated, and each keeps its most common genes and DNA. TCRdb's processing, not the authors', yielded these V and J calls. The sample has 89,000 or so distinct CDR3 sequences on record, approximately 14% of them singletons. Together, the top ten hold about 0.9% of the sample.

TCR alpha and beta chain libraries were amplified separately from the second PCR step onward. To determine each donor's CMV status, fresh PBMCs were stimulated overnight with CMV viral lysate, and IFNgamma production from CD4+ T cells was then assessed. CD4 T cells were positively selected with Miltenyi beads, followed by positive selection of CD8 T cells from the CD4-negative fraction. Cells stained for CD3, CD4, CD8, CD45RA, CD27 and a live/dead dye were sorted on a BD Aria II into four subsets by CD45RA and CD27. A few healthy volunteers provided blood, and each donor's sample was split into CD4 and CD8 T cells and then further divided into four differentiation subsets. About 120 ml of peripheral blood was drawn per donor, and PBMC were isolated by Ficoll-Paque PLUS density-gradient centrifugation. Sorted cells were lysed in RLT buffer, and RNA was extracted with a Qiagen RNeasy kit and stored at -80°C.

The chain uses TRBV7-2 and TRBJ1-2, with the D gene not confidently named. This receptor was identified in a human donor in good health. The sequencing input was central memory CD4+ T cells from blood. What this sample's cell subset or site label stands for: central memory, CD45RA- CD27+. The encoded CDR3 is CASSSRTNGYTF. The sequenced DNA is TGTGCCAGCAGCTCCAGGACCAATGGCTACACCTTC.